This TCR beta chain was sequenced for a study of cytomegalovirus exposure and HLA in healthy donors. Study-level findings and limits: Clonal expansion was found to be greater in HLA-associated TCR beta chains than in equally common others in a later analysis.

This CDR3 contains 14 residues. Germline assignment: CDR1 KGHSH and CDR2 LQKENI. V dropped 3 bases and J dropped 2; count of bases not matched to a gene: 4. About this clone: Its antigen is not known.

The PCR had 60 Vbeta and 13 Jbeta primers. Only in-frame clones appear in the TCRdb table, and some are missing; sequencing was by immunoSEQ multiplex PCR. The table records about 96,000 clones, under 85% of them present only once. This chain joins TRBV18 and TRBJ2-7, with 7 bases lining up with TRBD1. The sample comprised PBMCs. The clonotype was recovered from a man between 50 and 59 years old in good health and CMV-seropositive. As DNA, the CDR3 is TGTGCCAGCTCACCGCCGGGACAGCCCTACGAGCAGTACTTC. Translating gives CASSPPGQPYEQYF. The full variable domain, rest sourced from reference TRBV18 and TRBJ2-7, is NAGVMQNPRHLVRRRGQEARLRCSPMKGHSHVYWYRQLPEEGLKFMVYLQKENIIDESGMPKERFSAEFPKEGPSILRIQQVVRGDSAAYFCASSPPGQPYEQYFGPGTRLTVT.